The clone carrying this T cell receptor beta chain has only one observation. The antigen remains undetermined. A multiplex PCR was run with 60 Vbeta primers and 13 Jbeta primers. Sequenced by immunoSEQ multiplex PCR; TCRdb stores in-frame clones only, minus some. The sample contains 100,000 to 150,000 clones, 77% of which appear only once. The sample originates from a study of cytomegalovirus exposure and HLA in healthy donors. In the study overall: Early release data held around 80 million unique TCRs from HLA-typed donors. Study-wide results and caveats: Common viral pathogens seemed, in a later analysis, to connect with several of the most significant clusters.

Germline V gives CDR1 SGDLS, CDR2 YYNGEE. Trimming took off 3 bases at V and 0 bases at J, with 9 bases between the two ends. CDR3 size: 14 residues. Material for sequencing was PBMCs. The chain has TRBV9 and TRBJ1-1; TRBD1 might be the D (5 bases). The receptor was isolated from a male donor in good health and CMV-seropositive. DNA of the CDR3: TGTGCCAGCAGCGCCGGGGGGGTGAACACTGAAGCTTTCTTT. This translates into CASSAGGVNTEAFF. Complete variable domain (other parts from reference TRBV9 and TRBJ1-1): DSGVTQTPKHLITATGQRVTLRCSPRSGDLSVYWYQQSLDQGLQFLIQYYNGEERAKGNILERFSAQQFPDLHSELNLSSLELGDSALYFCASSAGGVNTEAFFGQGTRLTVV.